These 10 T cell receptor beta chains were all obtained from the same sample, sequenced in a study of cytomegalovirus exposure and HLA in healthy donors. Sequenced by immunoSEQ multiplex PCR; TCRdb stores in-frame clones only, minus some. The sample holds approximately 120,000 clones, roughly 86% seen once. Sequenced input: PBMCs. These receptors were collected from a woman aged 18-29 years in good health and CMV-seronegative.

This clone was detected only once. The gene calls are TRBV29-1 and TRBJ2-7, with 7 bases matching TRBD1. Germline CDR1 and CDR2: SQVTM and ANQGSEA. This CDR3 comprises 13 residues. V shed 4 bases, J shed 1 base, and the junction held 4 bases outside the gene matches. CDR3 protein: CSVAETGSYEQYF. DNA of the CDR3: TGCAGCGTTGCAGAGACAGGGTCCTACGAGCAGTACTTC.

V and J are TRBV19 and TRBJ1-2; perhaps TRBD1 as D (5 bases). V dropped 6 bases and J dropped 2 bases, with 19 bases sitting between them. Germline-derived CDR1 and CDR2 are LNHDA and SQIVND (reference sequence). The CDR3 consists of 16 residues. The CDR3, as DNA: TGTGCCAGTAGCCCATGGGGGGGTTCGGGCAACTATGGCTACACCTTC. This encodes CASSPWGGSGNYGYTF.

The chain recombines TRBV6-4 with TRBJ2-3, with D possibly being TRBD1 (5 bases). The CDR3 has 15 residues. Trimming left V 1 base short and J 2 bases short, with 10 bases between. Germline CDR1 is MRHNA and CDR2 is SNTAGT. The CDR3 sequence is CASSDFVGHTDTQYF. The CDR3 DNA sequence: TGTGCCAGCAGTGACTTTGTAGGACACACAGATACGCAGTATTTT.

The chain couples TRBV29-1 to TRBJ2-1; D is perhaps TRBD2 (6 bases). Looked up from germline, CDR1 is SQVTM and CDR2 is ANQGSEA. The CDR3 covers 17 residues. Trimming left V 0 bases short and J 0 bases short, with 15 bases between. The CDR3 DNA sequence: TGCAGCGTTGAAGACGATGGGCGGGATCGCTCCTACAATGAGCAGTTCTTC. Translating gives CSVEDDGRDRSYNEQFF.

The V call is TRBV6-5, the J call TRBJ1-6; 9 bases agree with TRBD1. The CDR3 is 15 amino acids. Germline trimming cut 2 bases from V and 9 bases from J; bases unmatched to any gene: 5. From germline, CDR1 is MNHEY and CDR2 SVGAGI. The CDR3 DNA follows: TGTGCCAGCAGTTACGACGCGGGACAGGGTTCACCCCTCCACTTT. It specifies CASSYDAGQGSPLHF.

The gene calls are TRBV5-1 and TRBJ2-1; 11 positions agree with TRBD2. In germline, CDR1 is SGHRS, CDR2 YFSETQ. Trimming removed 5 bases from V and 3 bases from J; junction bases left unmatched: 4. CDR3 size: 15 residues. The CDR3 DNA is TGCGCCAGCAGATGGGGACTAGCGGACTACAATGAGCAGTTCTTC. Its protein product is CASRWGLADYNEQFF.

The V and J genes are TRBV29-1 and TRBJ2-7; 7 bases are a match to TRBD1. With 7 bases clipped from V and 2 bases from J, the junction kept 8 bases outside the gene matches. Germline-derived CDR1 and CDR2 are SQVTM and ANQGSEA. The CDR3 spans 13 residues. CDR3 sequence (DNA): TGCAGCGCCGTAGGACAGGCCCCCTACGAGCAGTACTTC. Encoded protein: CSAVGQAPYEQYF.

The chain recombines TRBV5-1 with TRBJ2-7; possible D gene TRBD1, 6 bases. Trimming shortened V by 2 bases and J by 2 bases, and 11 bases separated the two germline ends. There are 14 residues in the CDR3. The germline gives CDR1 SGHRS, CDR2 YFSETQ. CDR3 nucleotide sequence: TGCGCCAGCAGCTTACAGGGTACCCCCTACGAGCAGTACTTC. Its translation: CASSLQGTPYEQYF.

The genes are TRBV7-9 and TRBJ2-5; TRBD2 aligns across 10 bases. Germline loops: CDR1 SEHNR, CDR2 FQNEAQ (reference sequence). The CDR3 loop spans 16 amino acids. Losses at the gene ends were 2 bases for V and 0 bases for J; bases not matched to a gene: 3. DNA for the CDR3: TGTGCCAGCAGCTTAAGCGGGAGGGGGTACCAAGAGACCCAGTACTTC. Translated, it gives CASSLSGRGYQETQYF.

The V call is TRBV28, the J call TRBJ1-2, with D unresolved. V was pared by 1 base and J by 8 bases, with 17 bases between. The CDR3 covers 15 residues. The germline CDR1 and CDR2 sequences are MDHEN and SYDVKM. DNA of the CDR3: TGTGCCAGCAGTTTATTCGCGGCGGCGACGGAGGGCTACACCTTC. It is translated as CASSLFAAATEGYTF.